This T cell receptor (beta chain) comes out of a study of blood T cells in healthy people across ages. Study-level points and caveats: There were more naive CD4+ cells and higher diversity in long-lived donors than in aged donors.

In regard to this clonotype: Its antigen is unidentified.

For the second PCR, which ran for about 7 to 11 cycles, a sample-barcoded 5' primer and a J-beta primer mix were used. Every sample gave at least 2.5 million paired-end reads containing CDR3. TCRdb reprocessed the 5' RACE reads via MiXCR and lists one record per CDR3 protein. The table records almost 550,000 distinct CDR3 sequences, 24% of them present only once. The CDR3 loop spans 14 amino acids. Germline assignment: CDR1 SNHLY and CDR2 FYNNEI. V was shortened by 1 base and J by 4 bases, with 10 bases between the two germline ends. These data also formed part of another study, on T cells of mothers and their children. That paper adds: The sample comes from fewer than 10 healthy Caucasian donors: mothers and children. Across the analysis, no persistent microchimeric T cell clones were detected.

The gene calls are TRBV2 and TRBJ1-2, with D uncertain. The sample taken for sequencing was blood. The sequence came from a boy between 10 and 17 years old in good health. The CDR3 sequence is CASSEGEGSYGYTF. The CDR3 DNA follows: TGTGCCAGCAGTGAAGGCGAAGGGAGCTATGGCTACACCTTC.